The following is a T cell receptor beta chain sequence with its context. In its sample, this clone was seen a few times. Its recognized antigen is unknown. The input lacks base qualities; no much larger clone sits a single base away. This sample was taken from a study of blood T cell repertoires in COVID-19 (dated by TCRdb to the early 2020s). In the study overall: Collaborator samples came from the United States, Italy and Spain and covered acute and convalescent phases of COVID-19. HLA class I and class II types, where available, came from metadata supplied by the sample provider rather than from assay-based typing. Samples came from the ongoing ImmuneRACE study (first 160 participants) plus 1,254 subjects from 6 global collaborators. Sample metadata almost always included a de-identified subject ID, COVID-19 status, age in years and sex. The repertoires were made available in a free public database intended to serve as a resource for research on the immune response to SARS-CoV-2. The material from the prospective study consisted of cDNA or gDNA derived from T cells, B-cell-depleted T cells, or PBMCs. Deeply sampled blood TCRbeta repertoires from subjects exposed to, actively infected with, or recovered from COVID-19 were included in the dataset.

Study-wide conclusions, independent of this receptor: How much clinical and demographic metadata was included differed by source and by participant, and the metadata was provided uncurated.

Taken from the germline V gene (reference sequence), the CDR1 and CDR2 loops are SEHNR and FQNEAQ. Germline trimming amounts to 1 base on V and 4 bases on J, with 9 as the count of junction bases outside the gene matches. The CDR3 goes from the cysteine to the phenylalanine over 18 residues. Here the CDR3 DNA is all that survives: 54 bases in frame from base 1. One collaborating source in Seattle enrolled patients during active infection and followed them longitudinally through the course of disease. Collaborating institutions collected whole blood in K2EDTA tubes following their own protocols. Collaborator samples were shipped for TCRbeta analysis as frozen whole blood, isolated PBMCs, or DNA extracted from either sample type. TCRbeta CDR3 regions were amplified from genomic DNA using the immunoSEQ Assay, a bias-controlled multiplex PCR. The study's processing was this. Within the assay, amplification of reference gene primers was used to estimate how many nucleated cells each sample contained. To quantify the absolute abundance of each unique TCRbeta CDR3 rearrangement, sequence reads were collapsed and filtered. Productive Simpson clonality was computed per sample as the square root of Simpson's diversity index over productive rearrangements. In its TCRdb copy, this immuneACCESS table keeps in-frame sequences only and misses some clones. Where compared with another copy, unresolved V genes explain less than half of these, and the others have no known cause. That table is the source of V, J and clone size, and D and trimming were worked out from the DNA. Counted in this sample were 430,000 or so clones; about 90% of them appeared once. Of the sample, 0.8% to 0.85% is held by the ten largest clones.

The V and J genes are TRBV7-9 and TRBJ1-5, and 11 junctional nucleotides match TRBD1. This clonotype was obtained from a man aged 18 to 29 with COVID-19, enrolled during active disease. The sequenced material came from peripheral blood. The sequenced DNA: TGTGCCAGCAGCTTAGGGGAATCCGGGACAGGGGGGAATCAGCCCCAGCATTTT. Translated, this gives CASSLGESGTGGNQPQHF. Outside the CDR3, residues come from the reference TRBV7-9 and TRBJ1-5 proteins, so the full variable domain is: DTGVSQNPRHKITKRGQNVTFRCDPISEHNRLYWYRQTLGQGPEFLTYFQNEAQLEKSRLLSDRFSAERPKGSFSTLEIQRTEQGDSAMYLCASSLGESGTGGNQPQHFGDGTRLSIL.